Listed below are T cell receptor beta chains from one sample, sequenced in a study of blood T cell repertoires in COVID-19. Produced via immunoSEQ multiplex PCR; TCRdb's table is partial and in-frame only. The top ten hold 10% of the sample, which has over 150,000 clones, less than 85% seen once. Sequenced sample: peripheral blood. Source of these receptors: an elderly woman with active or convalescent COVID-19. Each CDR3 is given with its conserved first and last residue. A D gene is named only where the DNA matches it firmly. The size field is filled for only some rows; it gives once, few, many or a size class.

abundance: NA; j_gene: TRBJ2-1; d_gene: TRBD1; v_gene: TRBV5-1; CDR3aa: CASSLGTGGSDEQFF; CDR3nt: TGCGCCAGCAGCTTAGGGACAGGGGGAAGCGATGAGCAGTTCTTC
abundance: NA; j_gene: TRBJ1-2; d_gene: NA; v_gene: TRBV7-9; CDR3aa: CASSAQGEGGYTF; CDR3nt: TGCGCCAGCAGCGCACAGGGAGAAGGAGGCTACACCTTC
abundance: NA; j_gene: TRBJ1-3; d_gene: NA; v_gene: TRBV6-5; CDR3aa: CASSLLSPEGNTIYF; CDR3nt: TGTGCCAGCAGTCTCCTCTCCCCGGAGGGAAACACCATATATTTT
abundance: NA; j_gene: TRBJ1-2; d_gene: NA; v_gene: TRBV2; CDR3aa: CASSGIGQNYYGYTF; CDR3nt: TGTGCCAGCAGTGGTATAGGACAAAATTACTATGGCTACACCTTC
abundance: NA; j_gene: TRBJ1-4; d_gene: TRBD1; v_gene: TRBV5-5; CDR3aa: CASSLAGGGTNEKLFF; CDR3nt: TGTGCCAGCAGCTTGGCAGGGGGAGGTACTAATGAAAAACTGTTTTTT
abundance: NA; j_gene: TRBJ2-7; d_gene: TRBD2; v_gene: TRBV2; CDR3aa: CASSLGLAGGPYEQYF; CDR3nt: TGTGCCAGCAGTCTGGGACTAGCGGGAGGGCCCTACGAGCAGTACTTC
abundance: few; j_gene: TRBJ2-1; d_gene: TRBD2; v_gene: TRBV6-6; CDR3aa: CASSYSAGRGNEQFF; CDR3nt: TGTGCCAGCAGTTACTCAGCGGGACGAGGCAATGAGCAGTTCTTC
abundance: NA; j_gene: TRBJ1-1; d_gene: NA; v_gene: TRBV6-1; CDR3aa: CASSEDDRDTEAFF; CDR3nt: TGTGCCAGCAGTGAAGATGACCGGGACACTGAAGCTTTCTTT
abundance: NA; j_gene: TRBJ2-2; d_gene: NA; v_gene: TRBV7-2; CDR3aa: CASSLYSGATGELFF; CDR3nt: TGTGCCAGCAGCTTATATAGCGGTGCCACCGGGGAGCTGTTTTTT
abundance: once; j_gene: TRBJ2-7; d_gene: TRBD1; v_gene: TRBV7-9; CDR3aa: CASSWVEQGPYYEQYF; CDR3nt: TGTGCCAGCAGCTGGGTGGAACAGGGGCCTTACTACGAGCAGTACTTC
abundance: NA; j_gene: TRBJ2-5; d_gene: TRBD1; v_gene: TRBV19; CDR3aa: CASSRATGTAQETQYF; CDR3nt: TGTGCCAGTAGTAGGGCGACAGGGACGGCCCAAGAGACCCAGTACTTC